Below are 11 T cell receptor beta chains sequenced from a single sample in a study of shared T cell receptors in the human thymus. Measured with immunoSEQ multiplex PCR; TCRdb has only the in-frame clones, and not every one. The table has roughly 660,000 clones, 70% to 90% seen once. This sample was also put to use in a study of human thymus T cells.

Sequencing was carried out using thymocytes. The receptors stem from a boy in the first two years of life with a congenital heart defect.

The chain joins TRBV2 to TRBJ2-1, with 8 positions matching TRBD2. From germline, CDR1 is SNHLY and CDR2 FYNNEI. This CDR3 comprises 15 residues. V lost 1 base and J lost 5; bases outside the gene matches: 4. The CDR3 is CASSEGGGRHNEQFF. In nucleotides, the CDR3 is TGTGCCAGCAGTGAAGGCGGGGGGCGACACAATGAGCAGTTCTTC. The complete variable domain, with remaining parts taken from reference TRBV2 and TRBJ2-1, reads EPEVTQTPSHQVTQMGQEVILRCVPISNHLYFYWYRQILGQKVEFLVSFYNNEISEKSEIFDDQFSVERPDGSNFTLKIRSTKLEDSAMYFCASSEGGGRHNEQFFGPGTRLTVL.

The V gene is TRBV9, the J gene TRBJ1-2, with 9 nucleotides matching TRBD1. Per germline, CDR1 SGDLS and CDR2 YYNGEE. This CDR3 region has 14 residues. V lost 0 bases to trimming and J lost 4 bases; unmatched junction nucleotides: 1. In DNA form, the CDR3 reads TGTGCCAGCAGCGTAGGGGACAGGGCCTATGGCTACACCTTC. Translating gives CASSVGDRAYGYTF. Full variable domain (rest looked up from reference TRBV9 and TRBJ1-2): DSGVTQTPKHLITATGQRVTLRCSPRSGDLSVYWYQQSLDQGLQFLIQYYNGEERAKGNILERFSAQQFPDLHSELNLSSLELGDSALYFCASSVGDRAYGYTFGSGTRLTVV.

The chain is built from TRBV9 and TRBJ2-1, with TRBD2 identical over 12 bases. V trimming: 0 bases; J trimming: 7 bases; junction bases outside the gene matches: 5. There are 16 residues in the CDR3. Germline CDR1 reads SGDLS; CDR2 reads YYNGEE. CDR3 nucleotide sequence: TGTGCCAGCAGCGTAGGCCTAGCGGGAGGGCCTAATGAGCAGTTCTTC. This sequence encodes CASSVGLAGGPNEQFF.

The CDR3 protein is CASSIRGHEHSEAFF. CDR3 DNA: TGTGCCAGTAGTATCCGCGGTCATGAACACTCTGAAGCTTTCTTT. This chain connects TRBV19 to TRBJ1-1; D call uncertain. This CDR3 is built from 15 residues. CDR1 and CDR2 from the germline V gene are LNHDA and SQIVND (reference sequence). Trimming shortened V by 3 bases and J by 6 bases, and 17 bases separated the two germline ends.

The DNA for the CDR3 is TGTGCCAGCAGCTTAGAACAGCCGAACACTGAAGCTTTCTTT. Translation: CASSLEQPNTEAFF. The rearrangement joins TRBV7-9 to TRBJ1-1, with no clear D. Deletions cut 1 base from V and 1 base from J, with 7 bases between. The CDR3 consists of 14 residues. From germline, CDR1 is SEHNR and CDR2 FQNEAQ (reference sequence).

The rearrangement links TRBV19 to TRBJ1-5, with TRBD1 matching 9 bases. The CDR3 length is 15 residues. Germline CDR1 LNHDA, CDR2 SQIVND (reference sequence). J lost 3 bases, V lost 9 bases, and 9 bases had no gene match. This chain's CDR3 is CASSGTGYNNQPQHF. For the CDR3, the DNA is TGTGCCAGCTCCGGGACAGGGTATAACAATCAGCCCCAGCATTTT.

This chain links TRBV15 with TRBJ2-3; TRBD2 matches at 14 bases. The CDR3 length is 16 residues. The germline gives CDR1 LNHNV, CDR2 YYDKDF (reference sequence). With V trimmed by 9 bases and J by 4 bases, 9 bases remained unmatched. This chain's CDR3 is CATRTSGRYPPDTQYF. CDR3 DNA sequence: TGTGCCACAAGGACTAGCGGGAGGTACCCCCCAGATACGCAGTATTTT.

The count of this clone is one. The chain carries TRBV2 and TRBJ2-1, with 8 bases fitting TRBD1. Looked up from germline, CDR1 is SNHLY and CDR2 is FYNNEI. This CDR3 contains 14 residues. V lost 5 bases to trimming and J lost 6 bases; unmatched junction nucleotides: 6. The CDR3 spells CASSPRTGPNEQFF. The CDR3 DNA is TGTGCCAGCAGTCCCCGGACAGGGCCCAATGAGCAGTTCTTC. The full variable domain, with the rest looked up from reference TRBV2 and TRBJ2-1, is EPEVTQTPSHQVTQMGQEVILRCVPISNHLYFYWYRQILGQKVEFLVSFYNNEISEKSEIFDDQFSVERPDGSNFTLKIRSTKLEDSAMYFCASSPRTGPNEQFFGPGTRLTVL.

This chain connects TRBV9 to TRBJ2-2; 7 bases fit TRBD1. J gave up 4 bases and V 4 bases, and 16 bases lay outside the gene matches. Germline assignment: CDR1 SGDLS and CDR2 YYNGEE. The CDR3 covers 18 residues. The CDR3 DNA follows: TGTGCCAGCAGCCCGACGGACAGGCCGAAAAAGGTCACCGGGGAGCTGTTTTTT. This sequence encodes CASSPTDRPKKVTGELFF.

The chain employs TRBV4-2 and TRBJ2-4; TRBD2 is a possible D gene (6 bases). The CDR3 contains 17 residues. The V end lost 0 bases, the J end lost 0 bases, and 12 bases lay between the germline ends. Germline V gene data show CDR1 as LGHNA and CDR2 as YNFKEQ. The CDR3 loop is CASSQEEGRIAKNIQYF. The CDR3 DNA follows: TGTGCCAGCAGCCAAGAGGAGGGTAGGATAGCCAAAAACATTCAGTACTTC.

The V call is TRBV12-5, the J call TRBJ1-5, with a tentative D call TRBD1 (5 bases). The ends were cut back, 6 bases at V and 0 bases at J, with 6 bases in the middle. CDR1 and CDR2 (germline): LGHNT, FRNRAP. The CDR3 totals 13 residues. The DNA of the CDR3 is TGTGCTAGTGGGACAGTTAGCAATCAGCCCCAGCATTTT. Translated: CASGTVSNQPQHF. Full variable domain (remainder filled in from reference TRBV12-5 and TRBJ1-5): DARVTQTPRHKVTEMGQEVTMRCQPILGHNTVFWYRQTMMQGLELLAYFRNRAPLDDSGMPKDRFSAEMPDATLATLKIQPSEPRDSAVYFCASGTVSNQPQHFGDGTRLSIL.